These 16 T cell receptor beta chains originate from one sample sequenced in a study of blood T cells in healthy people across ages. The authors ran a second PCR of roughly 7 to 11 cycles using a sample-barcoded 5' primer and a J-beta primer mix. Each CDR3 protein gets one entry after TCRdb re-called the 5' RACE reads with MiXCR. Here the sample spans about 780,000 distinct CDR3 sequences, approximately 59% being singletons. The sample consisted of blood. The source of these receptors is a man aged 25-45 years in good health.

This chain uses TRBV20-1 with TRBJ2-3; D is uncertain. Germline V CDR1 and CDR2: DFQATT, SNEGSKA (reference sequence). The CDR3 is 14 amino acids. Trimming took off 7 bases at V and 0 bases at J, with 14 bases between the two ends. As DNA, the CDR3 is TGCAGTGTTGCCCGTGGAGCTAGCACAGATACGCAGTATTTT. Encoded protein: CSVARGASTDTQYF.

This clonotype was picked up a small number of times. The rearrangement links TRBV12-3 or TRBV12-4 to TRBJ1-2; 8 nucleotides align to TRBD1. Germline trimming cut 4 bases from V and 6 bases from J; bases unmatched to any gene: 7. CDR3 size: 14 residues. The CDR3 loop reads CASSSRTGLNGYTF. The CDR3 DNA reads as TGTGCCAGCAGTTCCCGGACAGGGTTGAATGGCTACACCTTC.

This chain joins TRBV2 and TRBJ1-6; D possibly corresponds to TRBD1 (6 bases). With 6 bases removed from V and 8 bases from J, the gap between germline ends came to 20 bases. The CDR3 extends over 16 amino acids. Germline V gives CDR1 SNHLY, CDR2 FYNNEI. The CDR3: CASSAYLAEGDSPLHF. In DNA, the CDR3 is TGTGCCAGCAGCGCATATCTTGCAGAGGGGGATTCACCCCTCCACTTT.

CDR3: CASSPAAGGSADTQYF. In DNA, the CDR3 is TGTGCCAGCTCCCCCGCCGCGGGGGGGAGCGCAGATACGCAGTATTTT. The rearrangement links TRBV28 to TRBJ2-3; 9 bases match TRBD2. The CDR3 has 16 residues. The junction had 13 bases not matched to a gene; V was cut back by 8 bases and J by 4 bases. Looked up from germline, CDR1 is MDHEN and CDR2 is SYDVKM.

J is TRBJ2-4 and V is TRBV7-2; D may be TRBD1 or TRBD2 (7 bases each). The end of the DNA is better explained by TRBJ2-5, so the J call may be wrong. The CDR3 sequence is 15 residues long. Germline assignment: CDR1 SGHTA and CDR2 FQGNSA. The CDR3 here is CASSLALTGRGTQYF. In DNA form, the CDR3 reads TGTGCCAGCAGCTTAGCCTTGACAGGGAGGGGGACCCAGTACTTC.

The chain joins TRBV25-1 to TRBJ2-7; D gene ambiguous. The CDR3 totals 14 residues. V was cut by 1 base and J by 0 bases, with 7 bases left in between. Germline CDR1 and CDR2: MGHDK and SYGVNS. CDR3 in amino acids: CASSELGTSYEQYF. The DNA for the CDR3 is TGTGCCAGCAGTGAATTGGGCACCTCCTACGAGCAGTACTTC.

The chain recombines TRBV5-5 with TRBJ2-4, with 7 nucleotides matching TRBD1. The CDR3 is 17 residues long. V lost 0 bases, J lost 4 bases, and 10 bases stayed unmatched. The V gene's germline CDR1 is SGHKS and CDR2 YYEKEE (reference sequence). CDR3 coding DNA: TGTGCCAGCAGCTTGGCCTCAACAGGGGACCCAAAAAACATTCAGTACTTC. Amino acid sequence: CASSLASTGDPKNIQYF. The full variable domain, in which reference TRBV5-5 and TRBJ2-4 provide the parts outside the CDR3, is DAGVTQSPTHLIKTRGQQVTLRCSPISGHKSVSWYQQVLGQGPQFIFQYYEKEERGRGNFPDRFSARQFPNYSSELNVNALLLGDSALYLCASSLASTGDPKNIQYFGAGTRLSVL.

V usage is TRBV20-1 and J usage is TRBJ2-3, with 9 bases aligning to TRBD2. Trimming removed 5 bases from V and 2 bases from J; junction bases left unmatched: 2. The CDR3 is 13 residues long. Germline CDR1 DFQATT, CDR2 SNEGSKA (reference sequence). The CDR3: CSAAGGDTDTQYF. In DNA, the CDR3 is TGCAGTGCTGCGGGGGGGGACACAGATACGCAGTATTTT.

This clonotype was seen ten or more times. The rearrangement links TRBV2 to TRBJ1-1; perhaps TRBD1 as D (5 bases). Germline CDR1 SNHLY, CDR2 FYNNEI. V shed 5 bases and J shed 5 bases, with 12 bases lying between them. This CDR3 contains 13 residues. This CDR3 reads CASSKGTGTEAFF. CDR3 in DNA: TGTGCCAGCAGTAAAGGGACGGGTACTGAAGCTTTCTTT. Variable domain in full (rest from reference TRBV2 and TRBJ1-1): EPEVTQTPSHQVTQMGQEVILRCVPISNHLYFYWYRQILGQKVEFLVSFYNNEISEKSEIFDDQFSVERPDGSNFTLKIRSTKLEDSAMYFCASSKGTGTEAFFGQGTRLTVV.

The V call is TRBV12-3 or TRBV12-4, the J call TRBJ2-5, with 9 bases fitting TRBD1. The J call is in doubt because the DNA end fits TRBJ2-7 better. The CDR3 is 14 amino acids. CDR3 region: CASRQQGARFEQYF. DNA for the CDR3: TGTGCCAGCAGGCAACAGGGGGCAAGGTTCGAGCAGTACTTC.

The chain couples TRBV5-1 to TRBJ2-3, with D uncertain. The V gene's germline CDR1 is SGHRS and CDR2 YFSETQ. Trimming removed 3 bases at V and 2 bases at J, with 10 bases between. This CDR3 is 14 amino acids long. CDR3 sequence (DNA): TGCGCCAGCAGCTCCATCAGGAACACAGATACGCAGTATTTT. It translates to CASSSIRNTDTQYF.

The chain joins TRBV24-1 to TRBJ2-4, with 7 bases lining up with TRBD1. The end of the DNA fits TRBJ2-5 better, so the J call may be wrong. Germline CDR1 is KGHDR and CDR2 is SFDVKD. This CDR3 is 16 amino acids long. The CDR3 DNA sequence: TGTGCCACCAGTGATTGGCCCCGGGACAGCCAAGAGACCCAGTACTTC. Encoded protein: CATSDWPRDSQETQYF.

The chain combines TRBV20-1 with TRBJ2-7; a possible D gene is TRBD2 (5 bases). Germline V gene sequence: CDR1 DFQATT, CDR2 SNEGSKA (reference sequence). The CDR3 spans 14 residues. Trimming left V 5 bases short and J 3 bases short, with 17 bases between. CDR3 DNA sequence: TGCAGTGCTCCACTAGGATCGGGCCGCTACGAGCAGTACTTC. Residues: CSAPLGSGRYEQYF.

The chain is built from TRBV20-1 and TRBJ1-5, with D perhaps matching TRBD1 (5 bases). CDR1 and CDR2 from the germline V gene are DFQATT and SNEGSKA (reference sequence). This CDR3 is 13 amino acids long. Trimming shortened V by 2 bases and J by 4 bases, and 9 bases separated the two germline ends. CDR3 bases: TGCAGTGCTAGAAGGGACGTTAATCAGCCCCAGCATTTT. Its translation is CSARRDVNQPQHF.

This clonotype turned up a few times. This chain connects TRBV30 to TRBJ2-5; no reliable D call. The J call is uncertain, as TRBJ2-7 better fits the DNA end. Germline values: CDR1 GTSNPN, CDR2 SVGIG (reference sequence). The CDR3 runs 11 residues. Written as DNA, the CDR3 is TGTGCCTGGAGTGGGGACTACGAGCAGTACTTC. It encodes CAWSGDYEQYF.

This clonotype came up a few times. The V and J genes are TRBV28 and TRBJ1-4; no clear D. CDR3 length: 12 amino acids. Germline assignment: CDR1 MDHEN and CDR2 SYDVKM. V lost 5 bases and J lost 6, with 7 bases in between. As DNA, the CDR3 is TGTGCCAGCAGTGACCCTGATGAAAAACTGTTTTTT. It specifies CASSDPDEKLFF. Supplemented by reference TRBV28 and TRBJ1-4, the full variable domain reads DVKVTQSSRYLVKRTGEKVFLECVQDMDHENMFWYRQDPGLGLRLIYFSYDVKMKEKGDIPEGYSVSREKKERFSLILESASTNQTSMYLCASSDPDEKLFFGSGTQLSVL.